These 32 T cell receptor beta chains originate from one sample sequenced in a study of cytomegalovirus exposure and HLA in healthy donors. PCR involved 60 Vbeta and 13 Jbeta primers. Only in-frame clones appear in the TCRdb table, and some are missing; sequencing was by immunoSEQ multiplex PCR. The data contain fewer than 250,000 clones, 70% to 80% of them singletons. The sample taken for sequencing was PBMCs. These receptors were taken from a girl between 2 and 10 years old in good health and CMV-seronegative.

In DNA form, the CDR3 reads TGCGCCAGCAGCTCGGAGAACTCAGATACGCAGTATTTT. It codes for CASSSENSDTQYF. The chain employs TRBV5-1 and TRBJ2-3, with D uncertain. Germline V gene data show CDR1 as SGHRS and CDR2 as YFSETQ. The CDR3 has 13 amino acids. The V end was cut by 3 bases, the J end by 4 bases, with 9 bases between.

V gene TRBV7-6 combines with J gene TRBJ2-7; 8 bases match TRBD1. There are 14 residues in the CDR3. From germline, CDR1 is SGHVS and CDR2 FNYEAQ. With 5 bases clipped from V and 7 bases from J, the junction kept 10 bases outside the gene matches. The CDR3 coding sequence is TGTGCCAGCAGCGTGCGGCAGGGGGCAGGGGAGCAGTACTTC. This codes for CASSVRQGAGEQYF.

The chain has TRBV20-1 and TRBJ2-7; TRBD1 matches at 7 bases. The CDR3 is 11 amino acids. The germline CDR1 and CDR2 sequences are DFQATT and SNEGSKA (reference sequence). Unmatched junction bases numbered 0, after V lost 3 bases and J lost 4 bases. The chain's CDR3 is CSARTGYEQYF. Written as DNA, the CDR3 is TGCAGTGCTAGGACAGGGTACGAGCAGTACTTC.

This clone was observed once. The genes are TRBV5-4 and TRBJ1-2; 9 bases align to TRBD1. Germline loops: CDR1 SGHNT, CDR2 YYREEE (reference sequence). The CDR3 sequence is 15 residues long. V trimming: 4 bases; J trimming: 3 bases; junction bases outside the gene matches: 7. This CDR3 reads CASSHTQGADYGYTF. The CDR3 coding sequence is TGTGCCAGCAGCCACACACAGGGGGCGGACTATGGCTACACCTTC. The complete variable domain, with remaining parts taken from reference TRBV5-4 and TRBJ1-2, reads ETGVTQSPTHLIKTRGQQVTLRCSSQSGHNTVSWYQQALGQGPQFIFQYYREEENGRGNFPPRFSGLQFPNYSSELNVNALELDDSALYLCASSHTQGADYGYTFGSGTRLTVV.

The genes are TRBV14 and TRBJ2-7; 16 bases are a match to TRBD2. Germline CDR1 reads SGHDN; CDR2 reads FVKESK. The CDR3 runs 19 residues. With V trimmed by 3 bases and J by 3 bases, 11 bases remained unmatched. The CDR3 nucleotides read TGTGCCAGCAGCCACAGAGAATCGGGACTAGCGGGGGGGCTCTACGAGCAGTACTTC. This encodes CASSHRESGLAGGLYEQYF.

The chain couples TRBV4-1 to TRBJ2-1; 10 nucleotides match TRBD2. The CDR3 length is 16 residues. Trimming took 1 base from V and 7 from J; bases not matched to a gene: 7. CDR1 is MGHRA, CDR2 YSYEKL, per germline. The CDR3 reads CASSQVSSGSSNEQFF. CDR3 sequence (DNA): TGCGCCAGCAGCCAAGTTTCTAGCGGGAGTAGTAATGAGCAGTTCTTC.

The chain combines TRBV11-1 with TRBJ2-7, with 7 bases that match TRBD1. The CDR3 sequence is 13 residues long. V was pared by 5 bases and J by 2 bases, with 3 bases of the junction left unmatched. Germline V gene data show CDR1 as SGHAT and CDR2 as FQDESV (reference sequence). The CDR3 DNA is TGTGCCAGCAGCCCCGACAGGGCCTACGAGCAGTACTTC. Amino acids: CASSPDRAYEQYF.

This clone appeared a few times. The rearrangement links TRBV7-6 to TRBJ2-7; D perhaps matches TRBD1 (5 bases). The CDR3 has 14 amino acids. V was clipped by 1 base and J by 4 bases, with 11 bases between them. CDR1 is SGHVS and CDR2 is FNYEAQ in the germline V gene. The CDR3 is CASSLDSGNYEQYF. The CDR3 nucleotides read TGTGCCAGCAGCTTAGATTCAGGGAATTACGAGCAGTACTTC. Full variable domain (rest looked up from reference TRBV7-6 and TRBJ2-7): GAGVSQSPRYKVTKRGQDVALRCDPISGHVSLYWYRQALGQGPEFLTYFNYEAQQDKSGLPNDRFSAERPEGSISTLTIQRTEQRDSAMYRCASSLDSGNYEQYFGPGTRLTVT.

The chain links TRBV5-1 to TRBJ1-3, with D tentatively TRBD1 (6 bases). Between the trimmed V and J ends, which lost 4 bases and 4 bases, there was a span of 15 bases. The CDR3 loop spans 15 amino acids. CDR1 is SGHRS, CDR2 YFSETQ, per germline. CDR3 DNA: TGCGCCAGCAGCCCAGAGAGGGGGACAGGAAACACCATATATTTT. It yields the protein CASSPERGTGNTIYF. The full variable domain, its missing parts supplied by reference TRBV5-1 and TRBJ1-3, is KAGVTQTPRYLIKTRGQQVTLSCSPISGHRSVSWYQQTPGQGLQFLFEYFSETQRNKGNFPGRFSGRQFSNSRSEMNVSTLELGDSALYLCASSPERGTGNTIYFGEGSWLTVV.

This clone appeared a few times. This chain links TRBV4-1 with TRBJ2-7; 13 bases are a match to TRBD2. V was clipped by 6 bases and J by 7 bases; unmatched bases: 6. CDR1 and CDR2 from the germline V gene are MGHRA and YSYEKL. The CDR3 is made up of 14 amino acids. The CDR3 loop reads CASSRLAGGAEQYF. CDR3 nucleotide sequence: TGCGCCAGCAGTAGACTAGCGGGGGGTGCAGAGCAGTACTTC.

The genes are TRBV6-6 and TRBJ1-1, with 10 bases identical to TRBD1. The CDR3 is 15 amino acids. Germline V lookup: CDR1 MNHNY, CDR2 SVGAGI (reference sequence). Trimming removed 5 bases from V and 5 bases from J; junction bases left unmatched: 8. CDR3: CASSAGTGAPTEAFF. CDR3 coding DNA: TGTGCCAGCAGTGCCGGGACAGGGGCCCCGACTGAAGCTTTCTTT.

The CDR3 DNA follows: TGTGCCAGCAGCTTAAAACCTAGCGAAAACGGGGAGCTGTTTTTT. Residues: CASSLKPSENGELFF. V is TRBV7-3 and J is TRBJ2-2; perhaps TRBD2 as D (6 bases). The CDR3 sequence is 15 residues long. V was clipped by 1 base and J by 7 bases, with 13 bases between them. Looked up from germline, CDR1 is SGHTA and CDR2 is FQGTGA.

The chain couples TRBV6-1 to TRBJ2-7; TRBD1 matches at 8 bases. The CDR3 sequence is 14 residues long. The V and J ends lost 4 bases and 5 bases, in that order; junction bases with no gene match: 7. Germline CDR1 and CDR2: MNHNS and SASEGT. CDR3 DNA: TGTGCCAGCAGTGTTGACAGGGGAGTACACGAGCAGTACTTC. Protein: CASSVDRGVHEQYF.

The chain couples TRBV29-1 to TRBJ2-1, with TRBD2 identical over 10 bases. V gave up 7 bases and J gave up 8 bases; unmatched junction bases: 8. CDR3 length equals 13 residues. Germline-derived CDR1 and CDR2 are SQVTM and ANQGSEA. In DNA form, the CDR3 reads TGCAGCGCAAGGCCAGCGGGGGGGTATGAGCAGTTCTTC. Translated, it gives CSARPAGGYEQFF.

This chain connects TRBV5-6 to TRBJ2-7; tentatively, D is TRBD1 (6 bases). CDR3 length: 14 residues. Trimming pared 0 bases from V and 5 bases from J, leaving 12 bases between. The germline gives CDR1 SGHDT, CDR2 YYEEEE. As DNA, the CDR3 is TGTGCCAGCAGCTTGGCCCCAGGGGTTGACGAGCAGTACTTC. This encodes CASSLAPGVDEQYF. The entire variable domain, with the rest obtained from reference TRBV5-6 and TRBJ2-7, is as follows: DAGVTQSPTHLIKTRGQQVTLRCSPKSGHDTVSWYQQALGQGPQFIFQYYEEEERQRGNFPDRFSGHQFPNYSSELNVNALLLGDSALYLCASSLAPGVDEQYFGPGTRLTVT.

The CDR3 spells CASSVAPQGQETQYF. The CDR3 DNA is TGTGCCAGCAGCGTAGCCCCACAGGGCCAAGAGACCCAGTACTTC. The chain recombines TRBV9 with TRBJ2-5; a possible D gene is TRBD1 (6 bases). V dropped 0 bases and J dropped 1 base, with 10 bases sitting between them. The CDR3 sequence is 15 residues long. From germline, CDR1 is SGDLS and CDR2 YYNGEE.

This clone showed up just a few times. The chain joins TRBV5-5 to TRBJ2-5; D perhaps matches TRBD2 (6 bases). The V end was cut by 1 base, the J end by 2 bases, with 15 bases between. From germline, CDR1 is SGHKS and CDR2 YYEKEE (reference sequence). This CDR3 spans 16 amino acids. The CDR3 coding sequence is TGTGCCAGCAGCTTGTCGGACTATTCATTACAAGAGACCCAGTACTTC. This codes for CASSLSDYSLQETQYF.

This chain joins TRBV11-1 and TRBJ2-5, with D possibly TRBD2 on 5 matching bases. The DNA end is a closer match to TRBJ2-7, so the J assignment may be wrong. The germline gives CDR1 SGHAT, CDR2 FQDESV (reference sequence). The CDR3 runs 14 residues. The DNA for the CDR3 is TGTGCCAGCAGCTTAGCGGGAGATTCCTACGAGCAGTACTTC. Translated: CASSLAGDSYEQYF.

V gene TRBV27 combines with J gene TRBJ2-7; TRBD1 is a possible D gene (5 bases). This CDR3 is built from 13 residues. In germline, CDR1 is MNHEY, CDR2 SMNVEV (reference sequence). V lost 6 bases and J lost 3, with 12 bases in between. Here the CDR3 reads CASRMIGDYEQYF. The CDR3 nucleotides are TGTGCCAGCAGAATGATAGGGGACTACGAGCAGTACTTC.

The chain carries TRBV6-5 and TRBJ2-7; 7 bases map to TRBD1. Germline lookup yields CDR1 MNHEY and CDR2 SVGAGI. The CDR3 runs 13 residues. Trimming took 9 bases from V and 2 from J; bases not matched to a gene: 7. CDR3 protein: CASKRTGAYEQYF. Written as DNA, the CDR3 is TGTGCCAGTAAAAGGACAGGAGCCTACGAGCAGTACTTC.

This chain links TRBV27 with TRBJ2-7, with TRBD1 matching over 7 bases. CDR1 is MNHEY, CDR2 SMNVEV, per germline (reference sequence). With 6 bases clipped from V and 1 base from J, the junction kept 3 bases outside the gene matches. The CDR3 loop spans 13 amino acids. The CDR3 DNA is TGTGCCAGCAGATGGGACAGTTCCTACGAGCAGTACTTC. Its protein is CASRWDSSYEQYF.

The V gene is TRBV5-1, the J gene TRBJ1-2; 7 positions match TRBD1. This CDR3 has 15 residues. CDR1 is SGHRS and CDR2 is YFSETQ in the germline V gene. V trimming: 4 bases; J trimming: 4 bases; junction bases outside the gene matches: 10. CDR3 sequence reads: CASSADRAAVYGYTF. CDR3 coding DNA: TGCGCCAGCAGCGCCGACAGGGCGGCAGTCTATGGCTACACCTTC.

Details on this clone: At one end, the junction sequence differs from germline, possibly due to a read error. The chain carries TRBV6-1 and TRBJ2-1; the match to TRBD2 covers 13 bases. The CDR3 runs to 13 residues. The germline gives CDR1 MNHNS, CDR2 SASEGT. CDR3 nucleotide sequence: TGTGCCGGCAGGACTAGCGGGGGAAATGAGCAGTTCTTC. This encodes CAGRTSGGNEQFF.

The chain links TRBV5-6 to TRBJ1-2, with a tentative D call TRBD1 (6 bases). The CDR3 consists of 14 residues. Germline lookup yields CDR1 SGHDT and CDR2 YYEEEE. The V gene lost 5 bases and the J gene lost 4 bases, with 15 bases spanning the gap. CDR3 in amino acids: CASSLTQGPYGYTF. The CDR3 DNA sequence: TGTGCCAGCAGTCTGACTCAGGGGCCCTATGGCTACACCTTC.

This chain uses TRBV18 with TRBJ1-3; D is possibly TRBD1 (6 bases). V lost 3 bases and J lost 1, with 10 bases in between. The length of the CDR3 is 15 residues. Germline V gene data show CDR1 as KGHSH and CDR2 as LQKENI. CDR3 DNA sequence: TGTGCCAGCTCACCCGGGACAAATTCTGGAAACACCATATATTTT. Encoded protein: CASSPGTNSGNTIYF.

The rearrangement links TRBV14 to TRBJ2-5; TRBD1 matches 8 bases. This CDR3 spans 16 amino acids. Germline V gene data show CDR1 as SGHDN and CDR2 as FVKESK. V lost 4 bases to trimming and J lost 0 bases; unmatched junction nucleotides: 7. CDR3 DNA sequence: TGTGCCAGCAGCCGCACAGGGGGGTCTCACCAAGAGACCCAGTACTTC. It is translated as CASSRTGGSHQETQYF.

The chain uses TRBV27 and TRBJ2-3; unclear D gene. Germline V gene lookup returns CDR1 MNHEY and CDR2 SMNVEV (reference sequence). This CDR3 has 13 amino acids. Trimming removed 11 bases from V and 1 base from J, with 13 bases in between. The CDR3 loop reads CACAVGGTDTQYF. CDR3 bases: TGTGCCTGCGCGGTAGGAGGCACAGATACGCAGTATTTT.

The chain links TRBV14 to TRBJ2-2; 11 nucleotides match TRBD1. The CDR3 totals 16 residues. V lost 3 bases to trimming and J lost 4 bases; unmatched junction nucleotides: 4. Germline V gives CDR1 SGHDN, CDR2 FVKESK. CDR3 nucleotides: TGTGCCAGCAGCCAGACCGGGACAGGGGGCACCGGGGAGCTGTTTTTT. It specifies CASSQTGTGGTGELFF.

Concerning this clone itself: Other DNA sequences within the sample encode an identical CDR3. V and J are TRBV5-1 and TRBJ2-5; 15 positions agree with TRBD2. V shed 0 bases, J shed 3 bases, and the junction held 0 bases outside the gene matches. Germline values: CDR1 SGHRS, CDR2 YFSETQ. CDR3 length: 16 amino acids. In nucleotides, the CDR3 is TGCGCCAGCAGCTTGGGGACTAGCGGGAGGGAAGAGACCCAGTACTTC. This sequence encodes CASSLGTSGREETQYF.

The genes are TRBV27 and TRBJ2-3; D call uncertain. V lost 4 bases and J lost 4, with 12 bases in between. Germline V gives CDR1 MNHEY, CDR2 SMNVEV (reference sequence). CDR3 length: 14 residues. DNA for the CDR3: TGTGCCAGCAGTTCCCGCAGGTCATCAGATACGCAGTATTTT. It translates to CASSSRRSSDTQYF.

The rearrangement links TRBV9 to TRBJ2-3; unclear D gene. This CDR3 comprises 15 residues. Germline CDR1 reads SGDLS; CDR2 reads YYNGEE. The ends were cut back, 0 bases at V and 2 bases at J, with 10 bases in the middle. CDR3 sequence: CASSVDPTPTDTQYF. In DNA form, the CDR3 reads TGTGCCAGCAGCGTAGATCCTACCCCCACAGATACGCAGTATTTT.

The chain carries TRBV10-3 and TRBJ2-2; 8 nucleotides line up with TRBD2. Trimming took 4 bases from V and 6 from J; bases not matched to a gene: 10. The CDR3 is made up of 16 amino acids. The germline V gene encodes CDR1 ENHRY and CDR2 SYGVKD. The CDR3, as DNA: TGTGCCATCAGTGCGGCGGGGCGGGGGGCGGCCGGGGAGCTGTTTTTT. This codes for CAISAAGRGAAGELFF.